The rows below give T cell receptor beta chains drawn from one sample of a study of T cell responses to AZD1222 COVID-19 vaccine. The assay was immunoSEQ multiplex PCR, and TCRdb's table has in-frame clones only and misses some. The sample holds some 110,000 clones, roughly 89% seen once. The sample consisted of peripheral blood, taken 28 days after the second AZD1222 dose. The receptors shown here come from an adult who received the AZD1222 COVID-19 vaccine. Each CDR3 is given with its conserved first and last residue. A D gene is named only where the DNA matches it firmly. Only some rows state a clone size, as once, few, many or a class for expanded clones.

d_call	v_call	j_call	clone_size	cdr3_nt	cdr3_aa
TRBD1	TRBV19	TRBJ2-7	NA	TGTGCCAGTAGTATTCAGGGACAGTCTGAGCAGTACTTC	CASSIQGQSEQYF
TRBD1	TRBV6-5	TRBJ1-2	NA	TGTGCCAGCAGTTACTCTCGGACAGGCGGCGGGTATGGCTACACCTTC	CASSYSRTGGGYGYTF
NA	TRBV3-1/TRBV3-2	TRBJ1-5	NA	TGTGCCAGCAGCCAAGAAGGTCAGCCCCAGCATTTT	CASSQEGQPQHF
NA	TRBV27	TRBJ1-1	NA	TGTGCCAGCAGTTTTCGGGGGAATGGGAACACTGAAGCTTTCTTT	CASSFRGNGNTEAFF
NA	TRBV6-5	TRBJ1-1	NA	TGTGCCAGCAGCACAGGGTGGAACACTGAAGCTTTCTTT	CASSTGWNTEAFF
TRBD1	TRBV15	TRBJ2-7	once	TGTGCCACCAGCCGGGGGACAGGGTCCTCCTACGAGCAGTACTTC	CATSRGTGSSYEQYF
NA	TRBV28	TRBJ1-3	NA	TGTGCGCACACGGACTCTGGAAACACCATATATTTT	CAHTDSGNTIYF
NA	TRBV24-1	TRBJ2-3	NA	TGTGCCACCAGTCTAGAGGGGGCGGGGACAGATACGCAGTATTTT	CATSLEGAGTDTQYF
NA	TRBV28	TRBJ1-4	NA	TGTGCCAGCACCTACCGAGGCGGGCTCGAAAAACTGTTTTTT	CASTYRGGLEKLFF
TRBD1	TRBV6-5	TRBJ1-3	NA	TGTGCCAGCAGCCCCGGGACAGGCTCTGGAAACACCATATATTTT	CASSPGTGSGNTIYF
NA	TRBV29-1	TRBJ1-1	NA	TGCAGCGTTGAGGAGGGGGTGCGCACTGAAGCTTTCTTT	CSVEEGVRTEAFF
TRBD2	TRBV18	TRBJ2-1	NA	TGTGCCAGCTCCCCCACTAGCGGGAGGAATAATGAGCAGTTCTTC	CASSPTSGRNNEQFF
NA	TRBV4-2	TRBJ1-1	NA	TGTGCCAGCAGCCACCCGACAGGGAACACTGAAGCTTTCTTT	CASSHPTGNTEAFF
NA	TRBV7-2	TRBJ2-7	NA	TGTGCCAGCAGCTTAGCGCCCGCCTACGAGCAGTACTTC	CASSLAPAYEQYF
TRBD1	TRBV24-1	TRBJ1-1	NA	TGTGCCACCAGTGCAGGGGACAGGGTGAACACTGAAGCTTTCTTT	CATSAGDRVNTEAFF
NA	TRBV7-2	TRBJ2-5	NA	TGTGCCAGCAGCCGGACTCTATTCGTAGGAGAGACCCAGTACTTC	CASSRTLFVGETQYF
NA	TRBV28	TRBJ1-1	NA	TGTGCCAGCAGATTAACAGCGACTCCTGAAGCTTTCTTT	CASRLTATPEAFF
NA	TRBV5-6	TRBJ1-5	NA	TGTGCCAGCAGCTTGTTCAGCGGGATAAGCAATCAGCCCCAGCATTTT	CASSLFSGISNQPQHF
NA	TRBV27	TRBJ2-7	NA	TGTGCCAGCAGTTTAACCCCCCGTTACGAGCAGTACTTC	CASSLTPRYEQYF
NA	TRBV28	TRBJ2-2	NA	TGTGCCAGCACCATCCCCGGTGGGGGCACCGGGGAGCTGTTTTTT	CASTIPGGGTGELFF
TRBD1	TRBV19	TRBJ2-7	NA	TGTGCCAGTAGTATAGGCCCAGGGGGCTTCGAGCAGTACTTC	CASSIGPGGFEQYF
NA	TRBV28	TRBJ1-6	NA	TGTGCCAGCAGCCGGGACGGTACTAATTCACCCCTCCACTTT	CASSRDGTNSPLHF
NA	TRBV10-2	TRBJ2-2	NA	TGCGCCAGCAGTGCCACTCGAGCCGGGGAGCTGTTTTTT	CASSATRAGELFF
NA	TRBV7-9	TRBJ2-1	NA	TGTGCCAGCAGTCCTCATGGGAATGAGCAGTTCTTC	CASSPHGNEQFF